These 9 T cell receptor beta chains were sequenced from one sample in a study of CD8 T cells in ankylosing spondylitis. Study-level points and caveats: Characteristic of ankylosing spondylitis blood, it appeared, was a TCR beta motif comprising about 8 highly homologous variants.

TCRdb processed the 5' RACE reads anew with MiXCR; each CDR3 protein has one entry. In the table there are a few hundred thousand distinct CDR3 sequences, about 6.7% of which are singletons. Which antigens these TCRs recognize remains unknown. Input material: blood, either unsorted or a sorted T cell fraction (not recorded which). The source of these receptors is a male donor with ankylosing spondylitis.

This clonotype was counted between two and nine times. The chain joins TRBV30 to TRBJ1-2, with 8 bases fitting TRBD1. This CDR3 has 13 residues. Germline CDR1 and CDR2: GTSNPN and SVGIG (reference sequence). J was trimmed by 5 bases and V by 5 bases; bases with no gene match: 7. CDR3 nucleotide sequence: TGTGCCTGGTTGGCAGGGGGCTGGTATGGCTACACCTTC. Its protein is CAWLAGGWYGYTF. The full variable domain, with the rest looked up from reference TRBV30 and TRBJ1-2, is SQTIHQWPATLVQPVGSPLSLECTVEGTSNPNLYWYRQAAGRGLQLLFYSVGIGQISSEVPQNLSASRPQDRQFILSSKKLLLSDSGFYLCAWLAGGWYGYTFGSGTRLTVV.

This clonotype was counted ten times or more. The chain recombines TRBV15 with TRBJ1-2; no firm D call. There are 13 residues in the CDR3. Germline-derived CDR1 and CDR2 are LNHNV and YYDKDF (reference sequence). V lost 6 bases and J 7 bases, leaving 15 bases between the germline ends. CDR3 region: CATSGPPTSGYTF. The CDR3 nucleotides are TGTGCCACCAGTGGGCCCCCAACTAGTGGCTACACCTTC.

This clonotype was observed many times. This chain links TRBV7-6 with TRBJ2-1, with a possible D match to TRBD2 (5 bases). Germline CDR1 is SGHVS and CDR2 is FNYEAQ. This CDR3 is 18 amino acids long. Trimming pared 1 base from V and 1 base from J, leaving 17 bases between. The CDR3 DNA reads as TGTGCCAGCAGCTTAGGCCGCAGCGGCATTGTTTCCTACAATGAGCAGTTCTTC. Protein sequence: CASSLGRSGIVSYNEQFF.

This sequence joins TRBV7-2 and TRBJ2-1; D remains unclear. CDR3 size: 14 residues. With 6 bases removed from V and 9 bases from J, the gap between germline ends came to 18 bases. Looked up from germline, CDR1 is SGHTA and CDR2 is FQGNSA. The CDR3 coding sequence is TGTGCCAGCAGTATCACCCTAGATTCTGGTGAGCAGTTCTTC. Translation gives CASSITLDSGEQFF.

This clonotype has a count of ten or more. This chain joins TRBV29-1 and TRBJ2-1; D ambiguous. CDR3 length: 13 amino acids. CDR1 is SQVTM, CDR2 ANQGSEA, per germline. V gave up 1 base and J gave up 3 bases, with 7 bases separating them. This CDR3 is CSVEVRLYNEQFF. Here the CDR3 DNA reads TGCAGCGTTGAAGTACGTCTCTACAATGAGCAGTTCTTC.

V gene TRBV30 combines with J gene TRBJ2-5; possible D gene TRBD1, 6 bases. The CDR3 totals 15 residues. The germline CDR1 and CDR2 sequences are GTSNPN and SVGIG (reference sequence). The germline V and J ends were trimmed by 3 bases and 3 bases, with 17 bases remaining between them. The CDR3 is CAWRDLWTAKETQYF. The CDR3, as DNA: TGTGCCTGGAGAGACCTGTGGACAGCCAAAGAGACCCAGTACTTC.

V is TRBV6-2 or TRBV6-3 and J is TRBJ2-1; the D call may be TRBD1 or TRBD2 (5 bases each). This CDR3 contains 16 residues. The germline V and J ends were trimmed by 8 bases and 3 bases, with 20 bases remaining between them. Per germline, CDR1 MNHEY and CDR2 SVGEGT. CDR3 DNA sequence: TGTGCCAGCTTCTACCTGCCGGGACCGATCTACAATGAGCAGTTCTTC. Translating it yields CASFYLPGPIYNEQFF.

The gene calls are TRBV25-1 and TRBJ2-7; 8 bases fit TRBD1. CDR3 size: 17 residues. The junction had 11 bases not matched to a gene; V was cut back by 0 bases and J by 4 bases. Germline CDR1 and CDR2: MGHDK and SYGVNS. The CDR3 nucleotides read TGTGCCAGCAGTGAATATATGAGCAGGGGGCGCCAATACGAGCAGTACTTC. Protein sequence: CASSEYMSRGRQYEQYF.

This clonotype was detected only a few times. This chain links TRBV7-2 with TRBJ1-6, with 8 bases that match TRBD1. V was pared by 3 bases and J by 8 bases, with 6 bases of the junction left unmatched. Per germline, CDR1 SGHTA and CDR2 FQGNSA. This CDR3 has 15 amino acids. Here the CDR3 DNA reads TGTGCCAGCAGCTTCGGACAGGGAACCTATTCACCCCTCCACTTT. Protein sequence: CASSFGQGTYSPLHF.